This paragraph covers one T cell receptor beta chain sequence. TCRdb re-analysed the reads in MiXCR, keeping a single row per CDR3 protein. The sample has approximately 250,000 distinct CDR3 sequences, 25% to 35% seen once. This CDR3 contains 17 residues. Trimming shortened V by 5 bases and J by 4 bases, and 23 bases separated the two germline ends. CDR1 is SGHVT, CDR2 SQSDAQ, per germline. This sample is drawn from a study of kidney transplant recipient with SARS-CoV-2 infection. The sequenced sample was a blood sample, obtained at baseline and on day 111 from a kidney transplant recipient. This chain joins TRBV7-4 and TRBJ1-2; D is unresolved. The sequence derives from a young adult male patient who had COVID-19 and was a kidney transplant recipient. Some T cells may arise from the graft donor. CDR3 bases: TGTGCCAGCAGCGACCGGAATTCAGCTCGAAAGACCTATGGCTACACCTTC. Translated: CASSDRNSARKTYGYTF. Based on the CDR3 plus reference TRBV7-4 and TRBJ1-2, the full variable domain is GAGVSQSPRYKVAKRGRDVALRCDSISGHVTLYWYRQTLGQGSEVLTYSQSDAQRDKSGRPSGRFSAERPERSVSTLKIQRTEQGDSAVYLCASSDRNSARKTYGYTFGSGTRLTVV.